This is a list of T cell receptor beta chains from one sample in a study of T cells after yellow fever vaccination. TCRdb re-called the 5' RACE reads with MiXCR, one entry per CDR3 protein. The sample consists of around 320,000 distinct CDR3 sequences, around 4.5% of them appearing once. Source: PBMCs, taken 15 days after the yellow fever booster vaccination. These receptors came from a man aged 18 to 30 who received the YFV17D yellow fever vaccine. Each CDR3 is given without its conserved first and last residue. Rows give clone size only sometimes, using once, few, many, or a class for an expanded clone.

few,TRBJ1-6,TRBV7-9,ASTSVGRDSSYNSPLH
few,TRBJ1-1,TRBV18,ASSPNDDRGWTEAF
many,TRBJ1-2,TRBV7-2,ASSFTPSRGGYGYT
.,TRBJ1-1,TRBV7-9,ASSLALKGTEAF
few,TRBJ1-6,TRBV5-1,ASSLFGSPLH
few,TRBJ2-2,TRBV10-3,AMVKESTGELF
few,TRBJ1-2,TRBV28,ASSTTGGYGYT
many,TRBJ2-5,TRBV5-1,ASSLYSLHGYQETQY
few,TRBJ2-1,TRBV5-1,ASSLALTGRVDEQF
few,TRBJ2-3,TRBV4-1,ASSQTPRGRDTQY
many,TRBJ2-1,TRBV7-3,ASSLGDSSYNEQF